One and the same sample provided the 20 T cell receptor beta chains below, sequenced in a study of T cell repertoires in cytomegalovirus infection. TCRdb reprocessed the reads with MiXCR, giving one entry per CDR3 protein. Among approximately 190,000 distinct CDR3 sequences listed, 28% were seen once. The sequenced sample consisted of PBMCs. These receptors came from a human donor in good health (CMV status not recorded). Some clones in this sample may be carry-over from other donors' samples.

Here the CDR3 reads CSAPGGWQETQYF. The CDR3, as DNA: TGCAGTGCCCCCGGGGGGTGGCAAGAGACCCAGTACTTC. The chain has TRBV20-1 and TRBJ2-5, with 7 nucleotides matching TRBD2. CDR3 length: 13 residues. The germline gives CDR1 DFQATT, CDR2 SNEGSKA (reference sequence). The ends lost 6 bases at V and 2 bases at J; junction bases unmatched: 6.

This clonotype was detected once. The CDR3: CASSLEGGAGRNNEQFF. CDR3 DNA: TGTGCCAGCAGCTTAGAAGGGGGCGCGGGACGGAACAATGAGCAGTTCTTC. The rearrangement joins TRBV7-3 to TRBJ2-1; D possibly corresponds to TRBD1 (7 bases). Per the germline V gene, CDR1 is SGHTA and CDR2 is FQGTGA. The CDR3 is 17 amino acids. Trimming left V 2 bases short and J 5 bases short, with 19 bases between.

This chain connects TRBV10-3 to TRBJ2-3, with TRBD2 matching 11 bases. V lost 11 bases and J lost 2; bases outside the gene matches: 6. The CDR3 totals 14 residues. Per germline, CDR1 ENHRY and CDR2 SYGVKD. The CDR3 bases are TGTGCCTCCATGGGACTAGCGGTCACAGATACGCAGTATTTT. This gives the protein CASMGLAVTDTQYF.

V is TRBV7-4 and J is TRBJ2-7; 7 bases line up with TRBD1. Germline assignment: CDR1 SGHVT and CDR2 SQSDAQ. CDR3 size: 15 residues. Trimming at V came to 4 bases and at J to 7 bases, leaving 13 bases not matched to a gene. The CDR3 region has the DNA TGTGCCAGCAGCTCTACCCTCACGGGACAGAGGGAGCAGTACTTC. This gives the protein CASSSTLTGQREQYF. The full variable domain, in which reference TRBV7-4 and TRBJ2-7 provide the parts outside the CDR3, is GAGVSQSPRYKVAKRGRDVALRCDSISGHVTLYWYRQTLGQGSEVLTYSQSDAQRDKSGRPSGRFSAERPERSVSTLKIQRTEQGDSAVYLCASSSTLTGQREQYFGPGTRLTVT.

This clonotype was seen at least ten times. This sequence joins TRBV12-3 or TRBV12-4 and TRBJ1-6; D call uncertain. V lost 0 bases and J 5 bases, leaving 5 bases between the germline ends. The CDR3 totals 14 residues. CDR3 in DNA: TGTGCCAGCAGTTTAGCGGGGAATAATTCACCCCTCCACTTT. Translating gives CASSLAGNNSPLHF.

V gene TRBV6-5 combines with J gene TRBJ1-5, with D unresolved. The CDR3 runs 13 residues. Germline CDR1 and CDR2: MNHEY and SVGAGI. V lost 4 bases and J 4 bases, leaving 8 bases between the germline ends. CDR3 bases: TGTGCCAGCAGTTCGAAAGCAAATCAGCCCCAGCATTTT. Translating gives CASSSKANQPQHF.

A few counts support this clonotype. The rearrangement links TRBV6-2 or TRBV6-3 to TRBJ2-2; TRBD2 agrees at 7 bases. Trimming removed 3 bases from V and 6 bases from J; junction bases left unmatched: 7. Looked up from germline, CDR1 is MNHEY and CDR2 is SVGEGT. The CDR3 is 15 amino acids. CDR3 coding DNA: TGTGCCAGCAGTTATCGGGGGGACCTCTCCGGGGAGCTGTTTTTT. This codes for CASSYRGDLSGELFF.

This clonotype was detected many times. CDR3 region: CASSLSTGNTIYF. The CDR3 DNA reads TGTGCCAGCAGCTTAAGTACTGGAAACACCATATATTTT. V usage is TRBV7-2 and J usage is TRBJ1-3; D gene uncertain. The V and J ends lost 2 bases and 2 bases respectively, with 4 bases between them. The germline V gene encodes CDR1 SGHTA and CDR2 FQGNSA. The CDR3 contains 13 residues.

CDR3 in amino acids: CSARDSANTGELFF. DNA of the CDR3: TGCAGTGCTAGAGACAGCGCGAACACCGGGGAGCTGTTTTTT. The rearrangement uses TRBV20-1 and TRBJ2-2; no clear D gene. The V gene lost 0 bases and the J gene lost 0 bases, with 5 bases spanning the gap. CDR3 length: 14 residues. CDR1 DFQATT and CDR2 SNEGSKA come from the germline V gene (reference sequence).

CDR3 amino acids: CASSQVSGQPQETQYF. The CDR3 region has the DNA TGTGCCAGCAGCCAAGTTTCGGGGCAGCCTCAAGAGACCCAGTACTTC. The J gene is TRBJ2-5, the V gene TRBV4-2; TRBD1 or TRBD2 may be the D gene (5 bases each). V was shortened by 1 base and J by 2 bases, with 14 bases between the two germline ends. CDR3 length equals 16 residues. Germline V gene sequence: CDR1 LGHNA, CDR2 YNFKEQ.

The chain employs TRBV10-1 and TRBJ1-1; weak D call: TRBD1 (5 bases). Germline CDR1 is WNHNN and CDR2 is SYGVQD (reference sequence). V dropped 4 bases and J dropped 5 bases, with 11 bases sitting between them. The CDR3 sequence is 13 residues long. The CDR3 protein is CASSASGETEAFF. In DNA form, the CDR3 reads TGCGCCAGCAGTGCCTCGGGGGAAACTGAAGCTTTCTTT.

This clonotype showed up just a few times. The chain employs TRBV28 and TRBJ2-1; D call uncertain. CDR3 size: 13 residues. The V gene's germline CDR1 is MDHEN and CDR2 SYDVKM. V gave up 5 bases and J gave up 5 bases, with 10 bases separating them. CDR3 protein: CASSHEYDNEQFF. CDR3 sequence (DNA): TGTGCCAGCAGTCATGAGTATGACAATGAGCAGTTCTTC.

This clonotype was seen only a few times. The V gene is TRBV7-3, the J gene TRBJ1-2; no clear D. Trimming took off 9 bases at V and 4 bases at J, with 15 bases between the two ends. Germline CDR1 and CDR2: SGHTA and FQGTGA. CDR3 length: 13 amino acids. CDR3 residues: CASSPSSGYGYTF. CDR3 coding DNA: TGTGCCAGTTCACCGTCTTCGGGCTATGGCTACACCTTC.

The V gene is TRBV20-1, the J gene TRBJ1-2; 7 bases match TRBD1. The CDR3 sequence is 13 residues long. Germline V lookup: CDR1 DFQATT, CDR2 SNEGSKA (reference sequence). V lost 4 bases to trimming and J lost 6 bases; unmatched junction nucleotides: 8. The chain's CDR3 is CSAIIDRADGYTF. Written as DNA, the CDR3 is TGCAGTGCTATTATCGACAGGGCTGATGGCTACACCTTC.

The J gene is TRBJ1-1, the V gene TRBV28; D is possibly TRBD1 (6 bases). Germline assignment: CDR1 MDHEN and CDR2 SYDVKM. The CDR3 runs 14 residues. V gave up 8 bases and J gave up 4 bases, with 17 bases separating them. The CDR3 DNA sequence: TGTGCCAGCCCCAAACAGGGTGGGGGCACTGAAGCTTTCTTT. Translated, it gives CASPKQGGGTEAFF.

In this sample, this clonotype turned up a few times. A read error may produce the germline difference seen at one junction end. The chain joins TRBV7-2 to TRBJ1-4; unclear D gene. Germline loops: CDR1 SGHTA, CDR2 FQGNSA. The CDR3 runs to 15 residues. The CDR3 bases are TGTGCCAGCAGCGTAGCTGTGGGAACTAATGAAAAACTGTTTTTT. Protein product: CASSVAVGTNEKLFF.

The chain joins TRBV11-2 to TRBJ1-2; D unresolved. CDR1 and CDR2 (germline): SGHAT, FQNNGV. V was shortened by 5 bases and J by 0 bases, with 7 bases between the two germline ends. The CDR3 is made up of 13 amino acids. CDR3 DNA sequence: TGTGCCAGCAGCGTATTCCCTAACTATGGCTACACCTTC. As protein: CASSVFPNYGYTF.

The genes are TRBV12-3 or TRBV12-4 and TRBJ1-1; tentative D call: TRBD1 (5 bases). CDR3 size: 13 residues. The V and J ends lost 5 bases and 6 bases respectively, with 13 bases between them. CDR3 region: CASSTVRGAEAFF. In nucleotides, the CDR3 is TGTGCCAGCAGTACCGTCCGGGGGGCTGAAGCTTTCTTT.

This rearrangement joins TRBV19 to TRBJ1-5; D gene uncertain. V lost 5 bases to trimming and J lost 5 bases, with 13 bases between them. The length of the CDR3 is 14 residues. From germline, CDR1 is LNHDA and CDR2 SQIVND (reference sequence). CDR3 loop: CASSPHETYQPQHF. The CDR3 DNA sequence: TGTGCCAGTAGTCCCCACGAGACTTATCAGCCCCAGCATTTT.

The chain joins TRBV11-2 to TRBJ1-4; D not certain. The germline V and J ends were trimmed by 3 bases and 8 bases, with 10 bases remaining between them. This CDR3 spans 13 amino acids. Germline CDR1 SGHAT, CDR2 FQNNGV. The CDR3 spells CASSFSGREKLFF. The DNA for the CDR3 is TGTGCCAGCAGCTTCAGTGGGCGGGAAAAACTGTTTTTT.